This TCR beta chain stems from a study of response to subunit inactivated influenza vaccine. CDR1 and CDR2 (germline): MNHEY, SVGEGT. CDR3 length: 12 amino acids. V was shortened by 5 bases and J by 14 bases, with 18 bases between the two germline ends. MiXCR, run by TCRdb on the RT-PCR reads, gives a single entry per CDR3 protein. The sample has roughly 180,000 distinct CDR3 sequences; about 9.3% are singletons. There are a few counts of this clonotype. This receptor was obtained from a man in his forties or fifties who received an inactivated influenza vaccine. The chain has TRBV6-2 or TRBV6-3 and TRBJ2-5; D tentatively reads TRBD1 or TRBD2 (5 bases each). The sequencing used non-naive T cells sorted from PBMCs, collected on the day of vaccination. The CDR3 loop reads CASSNRDDQLYF. CDR3 DNA: TGTGCCAGCAGTAACCGGGACGACCAGTTATACTTC.